Described below is a single T cell receptor beta chain sequence and its context. The data originate from a study of shared clonotypes between healthy human individuals. What was sequenced on ten immunoSEQ deep assay plates was unsorted PBMC DNA. Some clones are missing from TCRdb's copy, which holds only in-frame ones; the method was immunoSEQ multiplex PCR. The profile covers 75,000 to 100,000 clones, with around half appearing a single time and around 15% taken by the ten largest. From germline, CDR1 is SGDLS and CDR2 YYNGEE. V lost 3 bases, J lost 4 bases, and 6 bases stayed unmatched. The CDR3 contains 15 residues.

The receptor was isolated from a middle-aged woman in good health. Some clones in this sample may be carry-over from other donors' samples. The chain recombines TRBV9 with TRBJ2-7; 11 bases match TRBD2. Sequenced material: PBMCs. The CDR3 is CASSETSGSIYEQYF. The CDR3 region has the DNA TGTGCCAGCAGCGAAACTAGCGGGAGTATATACGAGCAGTACTTC.